The T cell receptor beta chain described here comes from a study of cytomegalovirus exposure and HLA in healthy donors. The overall study: The early release's HLA-typed donors yielded 78 million or so unique TCRs.

V lost 3 bases to trimming and J lost 2 bases, with 9 bases between them. CDR3 length equals 14 residues. The V gene's germline CDR1 is MDHEN and CDR2 SYDVKM. The PCR had 60 Vbeta and 13 Jbeta primers. Generated by immunoSEQ multiplex PCR, the TCRdb table keeps only in-frame clones and is missing some. The sample includes 90,000 to 100,000 clones, roughly three quarters of them seen just once. General observations from the study: CMV serostatus was the only immune exposure information that was available. The classifier reportedly diagnosed cytomegalovirus status with high sensitivity and specificity. TCR beta chains numbering about 160 were designated cytomegalovirus-associated.

For this clone: Antigen specificity is unknown.

The sample was PBMCs. The receptor was derived from a woman in her sixties in good health and CMV-seronegative. The chain couples TRBV28 to TRBJ2-3; D is unclear. Here the CDR3 DNA reads TGTGCCAGCAGTTTCCGTCAGTTCACAGATACGCAGTATTTT. Translation: CASSFRQFTDTQYF.